What follows are 29 T cell receptor beta chains derived from one specimen sequenced in a study of patients and donors after allogeneic stem cell transplantation. One entry per CDR3 protein results from TCRdb running MiXCR on the RT-PCR reads. This repertoire shows about 39,000 distinct CDR3 sequences, roughly 30% found once; its top ten account for about two thirds. Sequencing was done on a sample of blood, either unsorted or a sorted T cell fraction (not recorded which). These receptors all come from a human donor who was either an allogeneic HSCT recipient or a stem cell or donor lymphocyte infusion donor (not recorded which). It is not recorded whose cells these are; they may come from a transplant donor.

The chain has TRBV4-3 and TRBJ1-3; unclear D gene. V gave up 2 bases and J gave up 5 bases, with 10 bases separating them. The length of the CDR3 is 14 residues. Germline loops: CDR1 LGHNA, CDR2 YSLEER. Written as DNA, the CDR3 is TGCGCCAGCAGCCAACGGACGGAGAGAAACACCATATATTTT. Translation: CASSQRTERNTIYF.

By proportion, this clonotype is medium-sized. The chain carries TRBV12-3 or TRBV12-4 and TRBJ1-2, with unresolved D. V shed 7 bases and J shed 4 bases, with 4 bases lying between them. The CDR3 sequence is 10 residues long. In nucleotides, the CDR3 is TGTGCCAGCATGGGCTATGGCTACACCTTC. Its translation: CASMGYGYTF.

The table lists this clonotype with a few counts. This chain links TRBV6-6 with TRBJ1-5, with D perhaps TRBD1 (6 bases). V dropped 5 bases and J dropped 6 bases, with 14 bases sitting between them. Looked up from germline, CDR1 is MNHNY and CDR2 is SVGAGI (reference sequence). This CDR3 contains 14 residues. CDR3 sequence reads: CASSIGQSSQPQHF. Here the CDR3 DNA reads TGTGCCAGCAGTATCGGACAGAGTAGTCAGCCCCAGCATTTT.

To note about this clonotype: This CDR3 is missing its conserved last phenylalanine or tryptophan, likely due to a read error. It is unclear where the CDR3 begins or ends on the DNA, so no DNA is shown, and the CDR3 is as TCRdb lists it. V is TRBV21-1 and J is TRBJ1-1; the D segment call TRBD1 is taken from the table without a DNA check. TRBV21-1 is an annotated pseudogene. The CDR3 is 12 residues long, counting both termini. CDR3 amino acids: CASGKGATEAFL.

This clonotype was found a few times. The chain recombines TRBV10-3 with TRBJ2-2; D possibly uses TRBD1 or TRBD2 (5 bases each). The germline V and J ends were trimmed by 6 bases and 0 bases, with 11 bases remaining between them. The CDR3 extends over 15 amino acids. Germline V gene sequence: CDR1 ENHRY, CDR2 SYGVKD. In DNA, the CDR3 is TGTGCCATCAGGAGGGACGGAACGAACACCGGGGAGCTGTTTTTT. Protein product: CAIRRDGTNTGELFF.

This clonotype has just a few counts. CDR3 in DNA: TGTGCCAGCAGTGCAAGCAGGGGGCGGGATGAGCAGTTCTTC. Its translation is CASSASRGRDEQFF. The gene calls are TRBV28 and TRBJ2-1; 8 bases are a match to TRBD1. There are 14 residues in the CDR3. Germline assignment: CDR1 MDHEN and CDR2 SYDVKM. V gave up 5 bases and J gave up 8 bases; unmatched junction bases: 8.

The chain carries TRBV4-3 and TRBJ2-5, with TRBD1 as a possible D gene (5 bases). The germline V gene has CDR1 LGHNA and CDR2 YSLEER. The CDR3 has 16 amino acids. Trimming left V 0 bases short and J 3 bases short, with 14 bases between. The CDR3 nucleotides read TGCGCCAGCAGCCAAGAAAGGACATCTCGTAAAGAGACCCAGTACTTC. It codes for CASSQERTSRKETQYF.

J is TRBJ2-3 and V is TRBV4-1, with D hard to call. The germline V and J ends were trimmed by 0 bases and 4 bases, with 17 bases remaining between them. Germline loops: CDR1 MGHRA, CDR2 YSYEKL. CDR3 length: 17 amino acids. The CDR3 loop is CASSQEVWLDGSDTQYF. CDR3 bases: TGCGCCAGCAGCCAAGAGGTCTGGCTAGATGGATCAGATACGCAGTATTTT.

To note about this clonotype: This may be a read error: a much more frequent sequence differs by one nucleotide. The chain combines TRBV7-9 with TRBJ1-5; D is unresolved. The germline V gene encodes CDR1 SEHNR and CDR2 FQNEAQ (reference sequence). This CDR3 is built from 12 residues. CDR3 in DNA: TGTGCCAGCAGCGTATATTATCAGCTCCAGCATTTT. As protein: CASSVYYQLQHF.

This clonotype was recorded once. The chain joins TRBV19 to TRBJ2-3; D unresolved. Germline V gene sequence: CDR1 LNHDA, CDR2 SQIVND (reference sequence). Trimming cost V 6 bases and J 0 bases, with 7 bases left between them. The CDR3 loop spans 13 amino acids. The CDR3, as DNA: TGTGCCAGTAGAGCGATTAGCACAGATACGCAGTATTTT. This gives the protein CASRAISTDTQYF.

The V and J genes are TRBV28 and TRBJ2-7; D is uncertain. With 7 bases removed from V and 7 bases from J, the gap between germline ends came to 14 bases. The CDR3 covers 12 residues. The germline V gene encodes CDR1 MDHEN and CDR2 SYDVKM. The CDR3 region is CASTKRPLEQYF. The CDR3 nucleotides are TGTGCCAGCACCAAACGGCCGCTAGAGCAGTACTTC.

The chain links TRBV6-4 to TRBJ2-3; D is perhaps TRBD1 (5 bases). CDR3 length: 14 residues. Trimming shortened V by 6 bases and J by 0 bases, and 10 bases separated the two germline ends. The germline V gene encodes CDR1 MRHNA and CDR2 SNTAGT. This CDR3 reads CASRTAPSTDTQYF. CDR3 in DNA: TGTGCCAGCAGGACAGCACCTAGCACAGATACGCAGTATTTT.

A few counts support this clonotype. The DNA of the CDR3 is TGTGCCATCAGTGAGGCGAAGGGGGCGAGTCAGCCCCAGCATTTT. It specifies CAISEAKGASQPQHF. This rearrangement joins TRBV10-3 to TRBJ1-5, with 7 nucleotides matching TRBD1. The CDR3 is 15 residues long. J lost 6 bases, V lost 2 bases, and 7 bases had no gene match. The germline V gene has CDR1 ENHRY and CDR2 SYGVKD.

The chain joins TRBV29-1 to TRBJ2-3, with D unresolved. V was trimmed by 7 bases and J by 5 bases, leaving 10 bases between them. CDR3 length equals 11 residues. The germline gives CDR1 SQVTM, CDR2 ANQGSEA. The CDR3 DNA reads TGCAGCGCAGATTTAGGAGATACGCAGTATTTT. Protein product: CSADLGDTQYF.

This clonotype was seen only a few times. J is TRBJ1-2 and V is TRBV20-1; TRBD1 is a possible D gene (5 bases). CDR1 and CDR2 (germline): DFQATT, SNEGSKA (reference sequence). The CDR3 consists of 15 residues. V was cut by 6 bases and J by 5 bases, with 22 bases left in between. The CDR3 here is CSAPTGTRGGYGYTF. DNA of the CDR3: TGCAGTGCGCCCACCGGGACGCGTGGGGGTTATGGCTACACCTTC.

V gene TRBV20-1 combines with J gene TRBJ1-4; 7 bases are shared with TRBD1. The CDR3 length is 14 residues. V shed 4 bases and J 4 bases; nucleotides not matched to a gene: 6. CDR1 and CDR2 (germline): DFQATT, SNEGSKA (reference sequence). The CDR3 nucleotides are TGCAGTGCTAATACAGGGGTTTATAATGAAAAACTGTTTTTT. This translates into CSANTGVYNEKLFF.

Many counts were recorded for this clonotype. The junction departs from germline at one end; a sequencing error may be responsible. The CDR3 nucleotides read TGTGCTAGCAGCTTAGGGTGGAATGAAAAACTGTTTTTT. Translation: CASSLGWNEKLFF. The rearrangement joins TRBV7-7 to TRBJ1-4; no clear D. CDR3 length: 13 residues. CDR1 and CDR2 (germline): SSHAT, FNYEAQ (reference sequence).

V and J are TRBV7-9 and TRBJ1-1; the match to TRBD1 covers 10 bases. The J segment lost 4 bases and the V segment lost 5 bases, leaving 10 bases of the junction unmatched. Germline CDR1 and CDR2: SEHNR and FQNEAQ (reference sequence). This CDR3 region has 16 residues. Here the CDR3 reads CASSSGTGAGSTEAFF. The CDR3 DNA is TGTGCCAGCAGCAGTGGGACAGGGGCTGGGAGCACTGAAGCTTTCTTT.

This clonotype showed up just a few times. CDR3 sequence (DNA): TGTGCCAGCAGCGCGACTCACAATGAGCAGTTCTTC. Translated: CASSATHNEQFF. The J gene is TRBJ2-1, the V gene TRBV9, with no clear D. There are 12 residues in the CDR3. Germline V gene sequence: CDR1 SGDLS, CDR2 YYNGEE. Trimming took off 3 bases at V and 5 bases at J, with 6 bases between the two ends.

This rearrangement joins TRBV12-3 or TRBV12-4 to TRBJ1-3, with a possible D match to TRBD1 (5 bases). This CDR3 has 14 residues. The V and J ends lost 3 bases and 2 bases respectively, with 8 bases between them. This CDR3 reads CASSLGRAGNTIYF. The CDR3 DNA sequence: TGTGCCAGCAGTTTGGGCAGGGCTGGAAACACCATATATTTT.

This clonotype was picked up many times. The chain carries TRBV12-3 or TRBV12-4 and TRBJ1-6, with TRBD1 identical over 7 bases. Trimming cost V 5 bases and J 10 bases; bases outside gene matches: 5. This CDR3 comprises 13 residues. This chain's CDR3 is CASSPTGESPLHF. CDR3 sequence (DNA): TGTGCCAGCAGTCCTACAGGGGAATCACCCCTCCACTTT.

The J gene is TRBJ1-2, the V gene TRBV6-2 or TRBV6-3; no definite D call. Looked up from germline, CDR1 is MNHEY and CDR2 is SVGEGT. This CDR3 spans 13 amino acids. V was shortened by 2 bases and J by 2 bases, with 6 bases between the two germline ends. The CDR3 coding sequence is TGTGCCAGCAGTTACGTCGGGAACTATGGCTACACCTTC. Amino acid sequence: CASSYVGNYGYTF.

Ten or more counts support this clonotype. The chain carries TRBV20-1 and TRBJ1-2, with TRBD1 identical over 7 bases. The CDR3 covers 14 residues. The ends lost 5 bases at V and 4 bases at J; junction bases unmatched: 10. Germline V CDR1 and CDR2: DFQATT, SNEGSKA (reference sequence). For the CDR3, the DNA is TGCAGTGCTTCCGGGAGGGGGCGAATCTATGGCTACACCTTC. Protein sequence: CSASGRGRIYGYTF.

This clonotype occurred a few times. The rearrangement links TRBV7-2 to TRBJ1-2; 11 bases fit TRBD1. With V trimmed by 5 bases and J by 8 bases, 7 bases remained unmatched. CDR1 SGHTA and CDR2 FQGNSA come from the germline V gene. The CDR3 covers 14 residues. The CDR3 spells CASSRDRGRGGYTF. In DNA form, the CDR3 reads TGTGCCAGCAGCCGGGACAGGGGGAGAGGGGGCTACACCTTC.

This clonotype was seen more than once but under ten times. The rearrangement uses TRBV7-2 and TRBJ2-4; 8 bases align to TRBD2. Germline CDR1 is SGHTA and CDR2 is FQGNSA. The CDR3 has 17 residues. V gave up 1 base and J gave up 6 bases; unmatched junction bases: 11. CDR3 sequence reads: CASSLGAGRGIRNIQYF. Here the CDR3 DNA reads TGTGCCAGCAGCTTAGGGGCCGGGAGGGGGATCCGAAACATTCAGTACTTC.

Only a few counts were recorded for this clonotype. The rearrangement links TRBV6-5 to TRBJ1-4; D is perhaps TRBD1 (6 bases). Trimming removed 6 bases at V and 10 bases at J, with 21 bases between. Germline V CDR1 and CDR2: MNHEY, SVGAGI. The CDR3 spans 15 residues. The CDR3 DNA sequence: TGTGCCAGCAGCTCGGGAGGGACACTCTTTACAAAACTGTTTTTT. It translates to CASSSGGTLFTKLFF.

This clonotype was picked up many times. V is TRBV28 and J is TRBJ1-6, with no clear D. Germline CDR1 and CDR2: MDHEN and SYDVKM. The CDR3 totals 14 residues. The V end was cut by 6 bases, the J end by 7 bases, with 13 bases between. CDR3 in amino acids: CASSHPGSNSPLHF. The CDR3 bases are TGTGCCAGCAGCCACCCGGGGTCAAATTCACCCCTCCACTTT.

V gene TRBV4-2 combines with J gene TRBJ2-7; 7 bases match TRBD2. Trimming removed 1 base from V and 3 bases from J; junction bases left unmatched: 6. CDR3 length equals 15 residues. Germline CDR1 LGHNA, CDR2 YNFKEQ. CDR3 residues: CASSQGGLADYEQYF. The CDR3 DNA sequence: TGTGCCAGCAGCCAAGGAGGGCTAGCGGACTACGAGCAGTACTTC.

The table lists this clonotype with a few counts. The V gene is TRBV7-8, the J gene TRBJ1-4; 7 nucleotides align to TRBD1. Germline V lookup: CDR1 SGHVS, CDR2 FQNEAQ. Unmatched junction bases numbered 10, after V lost 6 bases and J lost 3 bases. CDR3 length equals 16 residues. CDR3: CASRRTGRSANEKLFF. Here the CDR3 DNA reads TGTGCCAGCAGACGGACAGGCCGGAGCGCTAATGAAAAACTGTTTTTT. The whole variable domain, filled in from reference TRBV7-8 and TRBJ1-4, reads GAGVSQSPRYKVAKRGQDVALRCDPISGHVSLFWYQQALGQGPEFLTYFQNEAQLDKSGLPSDRFFAERPEGSVSTLKIQRTQQEDSAVYLCASRRTGRSANEKLFFGSGTQLSVL.